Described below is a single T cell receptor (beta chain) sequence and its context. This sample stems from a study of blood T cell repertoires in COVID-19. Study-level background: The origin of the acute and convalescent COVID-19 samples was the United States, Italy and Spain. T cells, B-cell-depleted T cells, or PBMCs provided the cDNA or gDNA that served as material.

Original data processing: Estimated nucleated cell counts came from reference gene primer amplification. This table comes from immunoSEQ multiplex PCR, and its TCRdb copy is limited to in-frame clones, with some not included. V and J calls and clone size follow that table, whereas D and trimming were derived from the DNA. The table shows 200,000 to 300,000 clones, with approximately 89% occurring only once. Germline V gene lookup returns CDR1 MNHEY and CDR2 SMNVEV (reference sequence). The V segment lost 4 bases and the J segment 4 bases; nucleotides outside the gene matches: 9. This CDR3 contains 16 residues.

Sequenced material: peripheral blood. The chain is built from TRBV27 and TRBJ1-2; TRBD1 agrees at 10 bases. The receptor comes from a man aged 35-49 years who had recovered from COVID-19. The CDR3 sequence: CASSSEPDRGSYGYTF. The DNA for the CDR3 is TGTGCCAGCAGTTCCGAACCGGACAGGGGGTCCTATGGCTACACCTTC.